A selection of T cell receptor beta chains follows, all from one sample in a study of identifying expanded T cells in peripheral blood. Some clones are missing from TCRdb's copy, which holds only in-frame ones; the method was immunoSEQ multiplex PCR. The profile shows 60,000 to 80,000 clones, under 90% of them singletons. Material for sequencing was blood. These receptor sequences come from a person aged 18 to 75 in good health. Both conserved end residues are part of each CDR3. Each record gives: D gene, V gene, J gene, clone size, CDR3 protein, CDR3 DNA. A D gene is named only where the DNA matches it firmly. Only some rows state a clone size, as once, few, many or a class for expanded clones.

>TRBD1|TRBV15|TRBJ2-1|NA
CATSRGTGDYNEQFF
TGTGCCACCAGCAGAGGGACAGGGGATTACAATGAGCAGTTCTTC
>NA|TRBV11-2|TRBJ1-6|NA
CASSSRQVDNSPLHF
TGTGCCAGCAGCTCTCGACAGGTGGATAATTCACCCCTCCACTTT
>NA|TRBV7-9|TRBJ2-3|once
CASSFTSLADTQYF
TGTGCCAGCAGCTTTACTAGCTTGGCCGATACGCAGTATTTT
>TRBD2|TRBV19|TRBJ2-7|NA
CASSTGTSGSYEQYF
TGTGCCAGTAGTACCGGGACTAGCGGGAGTTACGAGCAGTACTTC
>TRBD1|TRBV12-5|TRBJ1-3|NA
CASGLVQGANTIYF
TGTGCTAGTGGTTTGGTACAGGGGGCAAACACCATATATTTT
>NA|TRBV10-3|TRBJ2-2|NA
CAITRVFGGQNTGELFF
TGTGCCATCACGCGGGTTTTCGGGGGCCAGAACACCGGGGAGCTGTTTTTT
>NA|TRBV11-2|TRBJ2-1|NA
CASTDTRFHEQFF
TGTGCCAGCACAGACACCAGGTTTCATGAGCAGTTCTTC
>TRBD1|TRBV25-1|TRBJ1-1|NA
CASSGQRQGDTEAFF
TGTGCCAGCAGTGGACAAAGACAGGGGGACACTGAAGCTTTCTTT
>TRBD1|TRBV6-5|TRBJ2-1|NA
CASSYGRGREQFF
TGTGCCAGCAGTTACGGCAGGGGGCGTGAGCAGTTCTTC
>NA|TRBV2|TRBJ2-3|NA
CASSEGSASDTQYF
TGTGCCAGCAGTGAAGGGTCAGCCTCGGATACGCAGTATTTT
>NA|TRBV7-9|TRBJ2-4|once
CASSLKGGTGNIQYF
TGTGCCAGCAGCCTAAAGGGGGGGACCGGAAACATTCAGTACTTC
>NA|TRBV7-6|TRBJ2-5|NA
CASSHLSGETQYF
TGTGCCAGCAGCCACCTTTCCGGGGAGACCCAGTACTTC
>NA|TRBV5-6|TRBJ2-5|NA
CASTRGETQYF
TGTGCCAGCACTAGGGGGGAGACCCAGTACTTC
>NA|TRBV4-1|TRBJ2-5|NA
CASSRGVTQYF
TGCGCCAGCAGCCGCGGGGTGACCCAGTACTTC
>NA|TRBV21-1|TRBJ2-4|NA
CASSKDSVDIQYF
TGTGCCAGCAGCAAAGATAGTGTAGACATTCAGTACTTC
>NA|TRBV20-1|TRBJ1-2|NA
CSLTAGYGYTF
TGCAGTCTTACCGCCGGGTATGGCTACACCTTC
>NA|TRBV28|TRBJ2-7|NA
CASTRSHRSPYEQYF
TGTGCCAGCACCCGATCCCACAGGAGCCCCTACGAGCAGTACTTC
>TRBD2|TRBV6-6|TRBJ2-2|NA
CASSSSGRGSGELFF
TGTGCCAGCAGTTCGAGCGGGAGGGGTTCCGGGGAGCTGTTTTTT
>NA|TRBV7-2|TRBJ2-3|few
CASRGGVRSTDTQYF
TGTGCCAGCAGGGGAGGCGTCCGTAGCACAGATACGCAGTATTTT
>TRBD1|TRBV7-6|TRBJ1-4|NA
CASSLSVGQATNEKLFF
TGTGCCAGCAGCTTATCGGTAGGACAGGCTACTAATGAAAAACTGTTTTTT
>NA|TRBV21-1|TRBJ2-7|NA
CASSSGQYF
TGTGCCAGCAGCAGTGGGCAGTACTTC
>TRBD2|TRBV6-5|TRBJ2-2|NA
CASRIAGDGELFF
TGTGCCAGCAGGATAGCGGGAGACGGGGAGCTGTTTTTT
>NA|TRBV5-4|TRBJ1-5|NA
CASSADPNQPQHF
TGTGCCAGCAGCGCGGACCCCAATCAGCCCCAGCATTTT
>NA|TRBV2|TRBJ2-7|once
CASSRDYEQYF
TGTGCCAGCAGTCGCGACTACGAGCAGTACTTC
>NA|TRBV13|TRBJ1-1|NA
CASRSLYFAGGTEAFF
TGTGCCAGCAGGTCCCTCTATTTTGCGGGGGGCACTGAAGCTTTCTTT
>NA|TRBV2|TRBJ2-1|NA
CASSASRLYNEQFF
TGTGCCAGCAGTGCCTCCCGCCTTTACAATGAGCAGTTCTTC
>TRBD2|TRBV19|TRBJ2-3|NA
CASSTSGGDTQYF
TGTGCCAGTAGTACTAGCGGGGGGGATACGCAGTATTTT
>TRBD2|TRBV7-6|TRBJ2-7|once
CASSFLAGELRGEQYF
TGTGCCAGCAGCTTCCTAGCGGGGGAACTACGAGGAGAGCAGTACTTC
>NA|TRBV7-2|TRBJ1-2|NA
CASSPMASLNYGYTF
TGTGCCAGCAGCCCCATGGCGAGTCTTAACTATGGCTACACCTTC
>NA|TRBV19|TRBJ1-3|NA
CASSIWTALGNTIYF
TGTGCCAGTAGTATATGGACAGCTTTGGGAAACACCATATATTTT
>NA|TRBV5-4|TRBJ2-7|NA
CASSLTGDSYEQYF
TGTGCCAGCAGCTTGACTGGGGACTCCTACGAGCAGTACTTC
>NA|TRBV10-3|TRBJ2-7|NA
CAISESVSGSDEQYF
TGTGCCATCAGTGAGTCTGTTTCAGGGTCTGACGAGCAGTACTTC
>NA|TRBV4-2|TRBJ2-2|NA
CASSQDVRIRATGELFF
TGTGCCAGCAGCCAAGATGTTCGAATTCGGGCCACCGGGGAGCTGTTTTTT
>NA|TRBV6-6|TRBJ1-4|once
CASSYGGSNEKLFF
TGTGCCAGCAGTTACGGGGGCTCAAATGAAAAACTGTTTTTT
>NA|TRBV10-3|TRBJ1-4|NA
CAITDDRGKLFF
TGTGCCATTACAGATGACCGGGGAAAACTGTTTTTT
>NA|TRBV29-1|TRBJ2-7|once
CSVGFGGYEQYF
TGCAGCGTGGGGTTCGGGGGCTACGAGCAGTACTTC
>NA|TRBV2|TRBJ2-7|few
CASSTTIYEQYF
TGTGCCAGCAGTACCACGATCTACGAGCAGTACTTC
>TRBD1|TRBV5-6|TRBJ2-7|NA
CASSFIIPGQVSYEQYF
TGTGCCAGCAGCTTTATTATTCCGGGACAGGTCTCCTACGAGCAGTACTTC
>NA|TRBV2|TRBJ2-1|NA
CASSSSRNEQFF
TGTGCCAGCAGTTCCTCCCGGAATGAGCAGTTCTTC
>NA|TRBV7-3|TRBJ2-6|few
CASSPSGANVLTF
TGTGCCAGCAGCCCCTCTGGGGCCAACGTCCTGACTTTC
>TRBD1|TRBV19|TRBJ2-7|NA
CASTEGQVVGVQYF
TGTGCCAGTACGGAAGGACAGGTGGTCGGGGTGCAGTACTTC
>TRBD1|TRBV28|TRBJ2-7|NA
CASSPGGQAYEQYF
TGTGCCAGCAGCCCCGGCGGACAGGCGTACGAGCAGTACTTC
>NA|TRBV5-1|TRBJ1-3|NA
CASSLAGSHRGNTIYF
TGCGCCAGCAGCTTGGCCGGGAGCCACCGTGGAAACACCATATATTTT
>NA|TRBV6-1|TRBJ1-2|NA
CASSSFRFSNYGYTF
TGTGCCAGCAGCTCCTTCAGATTCTCTAACTATGGCTACACCTTC
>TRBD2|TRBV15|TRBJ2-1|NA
CATSRDLAAYNEQFF
TGTGCCACCAGCAGAGATCTAGCGGCATACAATGAGCAGTTCTTC
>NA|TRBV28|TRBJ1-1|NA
CASSLDSPEAFF
TGTGCCAGCAGCCTAGACAGTCCTGAAGCTTTCTTT